The rows below give T cell receptor beta chains drawn from one sample of a study of CD8+ T cells in alopecia areata. This table comes from immunoSEQ multiplex PCR, and its TCRdb copy is limited to in-frame clones, with some not included. Counted here are approximately 6,900 clones, less than 75% occurring once; the ten biggest clones make up approximately 16%. The source material was skin, sampled at week 4, from a patient treated with tofacitinib. These receptors were obtained from a human donor with alopecia areata. The conserved cysteine and the conserved F or W are not part of the CDR3 here.

V | CDR3
TRBV7-2 | ASSVRWLAGAYEQF
TRBV5-1 | ASSLDESGYT
TRBV7-9 | ASSSRTSGGYNEQF
TRBV9 | ASTVGTENTEAF
TRBV27 | ASSSVRSYGYT
TRBV6-6 | ASSWRGVVRDTQY
TRBV2 | ASSPLAGGTTGELF
TRBV2 | ASPTGSKVNEQF
TRBV5-1 | ASSLGQTNTEAF
TRBV9 | ASSVELRLSGNTIY
TRBV5-6 | ASTRTAYYGYT
TRBV5-1 | ASSLQAATNEKLF
TRBV2 | ASSPRLAGDFSDTQY
TRBV18 | ASSPGTEGETQY
TRBV7-9 | ASSLDRVQF
TRBV10-1 | ASSFGLAGPDTQY
TRBV7-9 | ASSFSQAVDGELF
TRBV25-1 | ALHKVNYEQY
TRBV11-1 | ASRYRGPYNEQF
TRBV4-1 | ASSHPWTVNTGELF
TRBV10-3 | AIRGLAGGSYEQY
TRBV19 | ASRTSFNSPLH
TRBV7-9 | ASSPDRKDEQY
TRBV19 | ASKDRGPTEAF
TRBV2 | ASSEAMNTEAF
TRBV7-2 | ASSLVSSGSAGELF
TRBV30 | AWPFDPSPTDPNPTNEKLF
TRBV28 | ASSLTGEPYQPQH
TRBV7-9 | ASSTRRDYAIYEQY
TRBV25-1 | ASSEAGSSYNEQF
TRBV14 | ASSHFDQGIEQF
TRBV4-1 | ASSHPSTGNYGYT
TRBV4-1 | ASSQMWGLGKMSSYEQY
TRBV29-1 | SVEGGPNTEAF
TRBV6-1 | ASSELGGGETQY
TRBV6-6 | ASSHPNQPQH
TRBV27 | ASSLMGDQETQY
TRBV6-5 | ASRDRAGRPQH
TRBV28 | ASEFHGLSDNQY
TRBV9 | ASSVGLVGKDTEAF
TRBV15 | ATSRDRYTWGQF
TRBV5-1 | ASSLATGQGAGANVLT
TRBV10-1 | ASSDILAGAYNEQF
TRBV27 | ASSPSPGGNNEQF
TRBV5-5 | ASSLRDRDEKLF
TRBV5-6 | ASKAINYGYT
TRBV27 | ASSLLMVGTDTQY
TRBV4-1 | ASSQVDMGFSGANVLT